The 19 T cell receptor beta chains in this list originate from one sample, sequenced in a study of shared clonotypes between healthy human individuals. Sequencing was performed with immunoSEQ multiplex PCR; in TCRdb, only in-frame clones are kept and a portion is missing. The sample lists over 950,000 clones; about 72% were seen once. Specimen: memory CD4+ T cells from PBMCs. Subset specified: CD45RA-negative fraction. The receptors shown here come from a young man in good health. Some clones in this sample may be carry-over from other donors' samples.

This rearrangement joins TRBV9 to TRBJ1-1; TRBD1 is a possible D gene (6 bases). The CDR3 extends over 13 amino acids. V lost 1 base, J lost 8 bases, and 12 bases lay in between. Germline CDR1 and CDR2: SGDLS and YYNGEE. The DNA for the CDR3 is TGTGCCAGCAGCGTACACATACAGGGAGAAGCTTTCTTT. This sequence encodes CASSVHIQGEAFF.

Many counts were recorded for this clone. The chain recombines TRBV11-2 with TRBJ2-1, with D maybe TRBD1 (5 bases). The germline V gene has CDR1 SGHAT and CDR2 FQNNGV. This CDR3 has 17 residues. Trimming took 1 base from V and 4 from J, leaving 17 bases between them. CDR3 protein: CASSLGGGYFWYNEQFF. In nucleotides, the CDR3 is TGTGCCAGCAGCTTAGGGGGCGGTTACTTCTGGTACAATGAGCAGTTCTTC. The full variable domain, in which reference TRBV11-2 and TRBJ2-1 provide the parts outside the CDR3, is EAGVAQSPRYKIIEKRQSVAFWCNPISGHATLYWYQQILGQGPKLLIQFQNNGVVDDSQLPKDRFSAERLKGVDSTLKIQPAKLEDSAVYLCASSLGGGYFWYNEQFFGPGTRLTVL.

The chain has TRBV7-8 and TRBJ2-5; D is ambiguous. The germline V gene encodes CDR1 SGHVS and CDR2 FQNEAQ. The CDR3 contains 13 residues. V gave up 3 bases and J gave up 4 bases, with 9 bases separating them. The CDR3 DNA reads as TGTGCCAGCAGCTTCGCAGGTCCAGAGACCCAGTACTTC. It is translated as CASSFAGPETQYF.

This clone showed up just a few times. CDR3 in DNA: TGTGCCAGCAGTCTACGATACAGTGGAGAGCAGTACTTC. It translates to CASSLRYSGEQYF. The rearrangement uses TRBV28 and TRBJ2-7; D is unclear. Trimming shortened V by 5 bases and J by 7 bases, and 15 bases separated the two germline ends. This CDR3 has 13 residues. Germline assignment: CDR1 MDHEN and CDR2 SYDVKM.

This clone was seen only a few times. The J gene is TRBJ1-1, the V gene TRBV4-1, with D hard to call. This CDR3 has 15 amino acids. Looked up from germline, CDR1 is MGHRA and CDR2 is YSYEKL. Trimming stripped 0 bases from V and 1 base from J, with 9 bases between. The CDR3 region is CASSQENSRNTEAFF. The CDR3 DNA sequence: TGCGCCAGCAGCCAAGAAAACAGCAGGAACACTGAAGCTTTCTTT.

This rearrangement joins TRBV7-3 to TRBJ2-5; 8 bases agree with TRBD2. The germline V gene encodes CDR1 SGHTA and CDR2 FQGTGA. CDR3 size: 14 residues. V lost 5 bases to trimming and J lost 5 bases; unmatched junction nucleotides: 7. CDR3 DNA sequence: TGTGCCAGCAGCCGAAGCGGGAGTGAGGAGACCCAGTACTTC. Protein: CASSRSGSEETQYF.

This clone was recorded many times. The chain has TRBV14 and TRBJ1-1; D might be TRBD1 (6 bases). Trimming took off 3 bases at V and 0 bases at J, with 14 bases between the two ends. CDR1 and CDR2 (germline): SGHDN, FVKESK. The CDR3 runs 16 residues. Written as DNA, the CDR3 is TGTGCCAGCAGCCAGAGAAGGACAGCCATGAACACTGAAGCTTTCTTT. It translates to CASSQRRTAMNTEAFF.

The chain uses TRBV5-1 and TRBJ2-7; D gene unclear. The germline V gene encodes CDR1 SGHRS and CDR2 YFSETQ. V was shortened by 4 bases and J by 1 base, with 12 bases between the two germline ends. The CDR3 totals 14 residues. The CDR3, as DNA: TGCGCCAGCAGCCCTGTGCAGGCTTCCTACGAGCAGTACTTC. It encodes CASSPVQASYEQYF.

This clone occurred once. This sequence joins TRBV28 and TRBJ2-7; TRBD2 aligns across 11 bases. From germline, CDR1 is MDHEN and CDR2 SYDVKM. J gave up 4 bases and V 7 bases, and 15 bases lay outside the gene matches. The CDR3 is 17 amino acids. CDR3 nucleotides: TGTGCCAGCAACGGACAGGGGTTAGCGGGAGGGCCTTACGAGCAGTACTTC. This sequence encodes CASNGQGLAGGPYEQYF.

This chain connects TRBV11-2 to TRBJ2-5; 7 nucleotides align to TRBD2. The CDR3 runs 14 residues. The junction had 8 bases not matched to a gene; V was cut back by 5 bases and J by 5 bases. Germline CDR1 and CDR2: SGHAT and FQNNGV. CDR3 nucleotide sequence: TGTGCCAGCAGCGAACGCGGGAGATCGGAGACCCAGTACTTC. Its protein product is CASSERGRSETQYF. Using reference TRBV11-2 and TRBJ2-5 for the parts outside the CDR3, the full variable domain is EAGVAQSPRYKIIEKRQSVAFWCNPISGHATLYWYQQILGQGPKLLIQFQNNGVVDDSQLPKDRFSAERLKGVDSTLKIQPAKLEDSAVYLCASSERGRSETQYFGPGTRLLVL.

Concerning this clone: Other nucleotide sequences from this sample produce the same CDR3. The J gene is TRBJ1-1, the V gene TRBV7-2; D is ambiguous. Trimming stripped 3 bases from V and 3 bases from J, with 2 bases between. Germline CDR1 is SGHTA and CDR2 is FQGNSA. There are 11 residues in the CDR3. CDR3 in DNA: TGTGCCAGCAGCTTCTACACTGAAGCTTTCTTT. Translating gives CASSFYTEAFF.

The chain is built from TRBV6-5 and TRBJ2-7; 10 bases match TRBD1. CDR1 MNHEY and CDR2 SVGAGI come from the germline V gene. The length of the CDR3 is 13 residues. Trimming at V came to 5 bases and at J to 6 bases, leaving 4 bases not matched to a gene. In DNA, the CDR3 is TGTGCCAGCAGTGGCCGGACAGGGGGCGAGCAGTACTTC. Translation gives CASSGRTGGEQYF.

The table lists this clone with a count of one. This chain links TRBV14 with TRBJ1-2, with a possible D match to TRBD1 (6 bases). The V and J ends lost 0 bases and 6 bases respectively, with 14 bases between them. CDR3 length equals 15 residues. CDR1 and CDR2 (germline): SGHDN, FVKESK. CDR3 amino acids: CASSQDWMGGDGYTF. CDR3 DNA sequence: TGTGCCAGCAGCCAAGATTGGATGGGGGGCGATGGCTACACCTTC.

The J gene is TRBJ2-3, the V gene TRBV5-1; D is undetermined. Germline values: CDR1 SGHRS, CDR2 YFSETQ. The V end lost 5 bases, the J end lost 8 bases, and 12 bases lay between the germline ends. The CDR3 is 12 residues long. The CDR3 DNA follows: TGCGCCAGCAGTGGAACCCTCACTACGCAGTATTTT. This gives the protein CASSGTLTTQYF.

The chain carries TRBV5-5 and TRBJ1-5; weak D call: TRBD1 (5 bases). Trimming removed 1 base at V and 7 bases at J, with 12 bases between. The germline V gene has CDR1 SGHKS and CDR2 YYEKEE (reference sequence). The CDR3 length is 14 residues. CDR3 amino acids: CASSLFWQGQPQHF. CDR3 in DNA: TGTGCCAGCAGCTTGTTTTGGCAGGGACAGCCCCAGCATTTT.

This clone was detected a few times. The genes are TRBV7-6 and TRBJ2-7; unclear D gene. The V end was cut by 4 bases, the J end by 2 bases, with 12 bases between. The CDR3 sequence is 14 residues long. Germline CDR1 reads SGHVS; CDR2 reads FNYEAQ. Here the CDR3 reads CASSSPQGAYEQYF. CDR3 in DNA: TGTGCCAGCAGCTCCCCACAAGGAGCCTACGAGCAGTACTTC. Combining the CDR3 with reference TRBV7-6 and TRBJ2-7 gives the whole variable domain GAGVSQSPRYKVTKRGQDVALRCDPISGHVSLYWYRQALGQGPEFLTYFNYEAQQDKSGLPNDRFSAERPEGSISTLTIQRTEQRDSAMYRCASSSPQGAYEQYFGPGTRLTVT.

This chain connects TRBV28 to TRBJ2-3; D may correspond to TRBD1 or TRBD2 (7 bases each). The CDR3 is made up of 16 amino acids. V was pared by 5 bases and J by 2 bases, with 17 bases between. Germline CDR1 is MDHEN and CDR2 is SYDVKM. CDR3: CASSLQGGIHTDTQYF. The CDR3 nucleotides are TGTGCCAGCAGTCTCCAGGGGGGGATTCACACAGATACGCAGTATTTT.

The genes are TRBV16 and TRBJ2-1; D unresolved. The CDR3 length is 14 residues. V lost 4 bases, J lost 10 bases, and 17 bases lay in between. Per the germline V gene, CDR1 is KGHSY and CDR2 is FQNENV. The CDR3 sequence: CASSLHGVEGEQFF. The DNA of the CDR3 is TGTGCCAGCAGCCTGCACGGCGTCGAAGGGGAGCAGTTCTTC.

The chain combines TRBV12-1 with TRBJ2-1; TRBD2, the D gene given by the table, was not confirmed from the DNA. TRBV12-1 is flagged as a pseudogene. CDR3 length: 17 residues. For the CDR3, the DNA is TGTGCCAGCAGCTTTGACAGTGGGACTAGCGCCGACAATGAGCAGTTCTTC. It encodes CASSFDSGTSADNEQFF.